A selection of T cell receptor beta chains follows, all from one sample in a study of response to subunit inactivated influenza vaccine. TCRdb processed the RT-PCR reads anew with MiXCR; each CDR3 protein has one entry. Here the sample spans hundreds of thousands of distinct CDR3 sequences, about 7.6% being singletons. The input for sequencing was PBMCs from blood, taken roughly 24 months after vaccination. The receptors were gathered from a man aged 45 to 70 who received an inactivated influenza vaccine. Both conserved end residues are part of each CDR3. Fields, in order: D gene, J gene, clone size, V gene, CDR3 DNA, CDR3 protein. The D gene is left open where the match is weak. The size of a clone is reported for some rows only, either as once, few or many, or as a class for expanded clones.

>TRBD1|TRBJ1-4|many|TRBV7-9
TGTGCCAGCAGTAGTGGACAGGGGATTGAAAAACTGTTTTTT
CASSSGQGIEKLFF
>NA|TRBJ2-1|few|TRBV12-3/TRBV12-4
TGTGCCAGCGCCTATCGCGGTGAGCAGTTCTTC
CASAYRGEQFF
>NA|TRBJ2-4|few|TRBV10-3
TGTGCCATCAGTGATAAGGACATTCAGTACTTC
CAISDKDIQYF
>TRBD2|TRBJ2-1|NA|TRBV2
TGTGCCAGCAGTGGAACTAGCGGGAGGGCCGGGTACAATGAGCAGTTCTTC
CASSGTSGRAGYNEQFF
>NA|TRBJ2-2|NA|TRBV30
TGTGCCTGGACCAGACAGTCCACCGGGGAGCTGTTTTTT
CAWTRQSTGELFF
>NA|TRBJ2-5|few|TRBV20-1
TGCAGTGCTAGAGATCCCGGAGGGACAGCCCAGGAGACCCAGTACTTC
CSARDPGGTAQETQYF
>NA|TRBJ1-1|few|TRBV5-1
TGCGCCAGCAGCTTTGGCCCGGGAGCCTCCATGAACACTGAAGCTTTCTTT
CASSFGPGASMNTEAFF
>NA|TRBJ1-2|few|TRBV30
TGTGCCTGGAGTGGCCTCCAGAGAACTAACTATGGCTACACCTTC
CAWSGLQRTNYGYTF
>TRBD1|TRBJ2-2|NA|TRBV7-2
TGTGCCAGCAGCACCGGACAGGGGAGTACCGGGGAGCTGTTTTTT
CASSTGQGSTGELFF
>NA|TRBJ2-1|NA|TRBV7-2
TGTGCCAGCAGCTTTTGGGACTCGTCCTACAATGAGCAGTTCTTC
CASSFWDSSYNEQFF
>NA|TRBJ2-5|NA|TRBV20-1
TGCAGTGCTAGTAGCGGGACAGGGAGGGAGACCCAGTACTTC
CSASSGTGRETQYF
>TRBD1|TRBJ2-1|NA|TRBV5-1
TGCGCCAGCAGCCGGACAGGGTCTGGCAATGAGCAGTTCTTC
CASSRTGSGNEQFF
>NA|TRBJ2-3|NA|TRBV15
TGTGCCACCAGCAGCGGACAGTTAAGCACAGATACGCAGTATTTT
CATSSGQLSTDTQYF
>NA|TRBJ1-1|many|TRBV28
TGTGCCAGCAGCAAAGGAGGGAACACTGAAGCTTTCTTT
CASSKGGNTEAFF
>NA|TRBJ2-2|NA|TRBV30
TGTGCCTGGTTCTGGGGAGGGGGGACCGGGGAGCTGTTTTTT
CAWFWGGGTGELFF
>NA|TRBJ2-5|NA|TRBV5-1
TGCGCCAGCAGCGTACTTTCCGTACCCCAAGAGACCCAGTACTTC
CASSVLSVPQETQYF
>NA|TRBJ1-3|many|TRBV27
TGTGCCAGCAGTTTTTCGGGAGGAAACACCATATATTTT
CASSFSGGNTIYF
>NA|TRBJ2-5|NA|TRBV20-1
TGCAGTGCTAGAGGGGCAGGGCCAGAGACCCAGTACTTC
CSARGAGPETQYF
>NA|TRBJ1-4|NA|TRBV7-2
TGTGCCAGCAGACAACAGGGCGTCGGTAATGAAAAACTGTTTTTT
CASRQQGVGNEKLFF
>NA|TRBJ1-1|NA|TRBV4-3
TGCGCCAGCAGCCAAGTGCTGTCAGATTATCTGAACACTGAAGCTTTCTTT
CASSQVLSDYLNTEAFF
>TRBD2|TRBJ2-5|few|TRBV4-2
TGTGCCAGCAGCCAAGTCACGGCTAGCGGGGGAGAGACCCAGTACTTC
CASSQVTASGGETQYF
>NA|TRBJ1-5|few|TRBV20-1
TGCAGTGCTAGAGATCTGAGCAGTATCAATCAGCCCCAGCATTTT
CSARDLSSINQPQHF
>TRBD2|TRBJ2-2|NA|TRBV11-2
TGTGCCAGCAGCTTAGACCGGACTAGCCCCACCGGGGAGCTGTTTTTT
CASSLDRTSPTGELFF
>NA|TRBJ1-2|NA|TRBV12-3/TRBV12-4
TGTGCCAGCAGTTTCGACAGTAACTATGGCTACACCTTC
CASSFDSNYGYTF
>TRBD1|TRBJ2-2|few|TRBV10-3
TGTGCCATCAGGCGGACAGGGGACACCGGGGAGCTGTTTTTT
CAIRRTGDTGELFF
>TRBD1|TRBJ1-5|many|TRBV4-2
TGTGCCAGCAGCCAAGAGGGACAGGGGTCCAGGGCCCAGCATTTT
CASSQEGQGSRAQHF
>NA|TRBJ2-7|few|TRBV7-2
TGTGCCAGCAGCTTAATACGGGGTTTCTACGAGCAGTACTTC
CASSLIRGFYEQYF
>NA|TRBJ2-1|NA|TRBV3-1
TGTGCCAGCAGCCAGATTGGTGAGCAGTTCTTC
CASSQIGEQFF
>NA|TRBJ1-2|few|TRBV28
TGTGCCAGCAGTTCCAGGCTCTATGGCTACACCTTC
CASSSRLYGYTF